This entry describes one T cell receptor beta chain. The CDR3 extends over 14 amino acids. Germline CDR1 and CDR2: MDHEN and SYDVKM. V was pared by 5 bases and J by 5 bases, with 5 bases of the junction left unmatched. Some clones are missing from TCRdb's copy, which holds only in-frame ones; the method was immunoSEQ multiplex PCR. The table lists approximately 350,000 clones, less than 90% of them singletons. This entry belongs to a study of blood T cell repertoires in COVID-19. Overall study: Nucleic acid was either cDNA or gDNA, and it came from T cells, B-cell-depleted T cells, or PBMCs.

Source material: PBMCs or T cells enriched from blood (not recorded which). J is TRBJ2-2 and V is TRBV28, with TRBD1 identical over 7 bases. The source of this sequence is a woman in her 50s who had recovered from COVID-19. The CDR3 DNA is TGTGCCAGCAGTCCTAGGGACAGAACCGGGGAGCTGTTTTTT. It is translated as CASSPRDRTGELFF.